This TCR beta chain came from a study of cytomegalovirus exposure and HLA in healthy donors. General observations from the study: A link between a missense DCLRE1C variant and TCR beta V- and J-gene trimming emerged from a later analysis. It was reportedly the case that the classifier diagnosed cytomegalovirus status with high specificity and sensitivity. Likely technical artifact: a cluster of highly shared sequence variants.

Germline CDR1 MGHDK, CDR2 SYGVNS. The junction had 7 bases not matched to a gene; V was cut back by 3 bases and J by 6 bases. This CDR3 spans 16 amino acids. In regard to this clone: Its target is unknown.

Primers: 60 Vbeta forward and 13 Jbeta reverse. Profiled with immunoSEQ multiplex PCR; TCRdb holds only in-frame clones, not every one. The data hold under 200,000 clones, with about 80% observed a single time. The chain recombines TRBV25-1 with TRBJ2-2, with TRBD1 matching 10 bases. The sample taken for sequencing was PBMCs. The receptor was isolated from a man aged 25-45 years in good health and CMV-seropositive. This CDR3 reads CASSDRGDRGPGELFF. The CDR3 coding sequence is TGTGCCAGCAGTGACCGGGGTGACAGGGGGCCCGGGGAGCTGTTTTTT.